The T cell receptor (beta chain) under discussion was sequenced for a study of blood T cell repertoires in COVID-19. Produced via immunoSEQ multiplex PCR; TCRdb's table is partial and in-frame only. The table has roughly 77,000 clones, over 60% seen once. V lost 0 bases to trimming and J lost 8 bases, with 17 bases between them. Germline CDR1 reads SGHNT; CDR2 reads YYREEE (reference sequence). The CDR3 is made up of 16 amino acids. The clonotype originates from a man in his sixties with COVID-19, enrolled during active disease. The sample consisted of peripheral blood. The chain carries TRBV5-4 and TRBJ1-4; D perhaps matches TRBD1 (5 bases). CDR3 bases: TGTGCCAGCAGCTTGGATCCCGAAACCGGGGGAGAAAAACTGTTTTTT. It encodes CASSLDPETGGEKLFF.